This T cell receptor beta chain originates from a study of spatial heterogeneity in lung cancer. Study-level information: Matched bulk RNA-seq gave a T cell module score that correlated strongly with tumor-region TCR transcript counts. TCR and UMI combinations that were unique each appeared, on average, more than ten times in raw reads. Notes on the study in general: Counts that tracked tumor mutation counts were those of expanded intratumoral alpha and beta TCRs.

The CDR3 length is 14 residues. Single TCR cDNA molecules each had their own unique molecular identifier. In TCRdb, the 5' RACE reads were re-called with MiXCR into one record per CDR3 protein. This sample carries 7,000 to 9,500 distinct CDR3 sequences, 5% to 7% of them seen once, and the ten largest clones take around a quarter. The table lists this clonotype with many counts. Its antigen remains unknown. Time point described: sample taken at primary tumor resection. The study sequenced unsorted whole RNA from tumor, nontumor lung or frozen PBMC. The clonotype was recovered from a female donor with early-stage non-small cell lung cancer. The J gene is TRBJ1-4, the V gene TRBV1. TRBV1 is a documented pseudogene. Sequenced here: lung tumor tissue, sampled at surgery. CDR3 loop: CTSSPNRGNEKLFF. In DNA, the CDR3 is TGCACCAGCAGCCCCAACAGAGGTAATGAAAAACTGTTTTTT.